The rows below give T cell receptor beta chains drawn from one sample of a study of T cell responses to AZD1222 COVID-19 vaccine. The method was immunoSEQ multiplex PCR; TCRdb's version includes in-frame clones alone and lacks a portion of them. The sample contains about 79,000 clones, around 84% of which appear only once. The material sequenced was peripheral blood, taken on day 0 of AZD1222 vaccination. The receptors shown here come from an adult in good health. Both conserved end residues are part of each CDR3. A D gene is named only where the DNA matches it firmly. Part of the rows lack a size; the others show once, few, many or a class for expanded clones.

TRBV28,NA,NA,TRBJ1-2,CATYRDGYGYTF,TGTGCCACCTACAGGGATGGCTATGGCTACACCTTC
TRBV5-4,TRBD1,NA,TRBJ1-1,CASSPGIIQGGNTEAFF,TGTGCCAGCAGCCCAGGAATAATACAGGGGGGCAACACTGAAGCTTTCTTT
TRBV5-1,TRBD2,NA,TRBJ2-1,CASSPPSSGGNNEQFF,TGCGCCAGCAGCCCACCCTCTAGCGGGGGGAACAATGAGCAGTTCTTC
TRBV7-8,TRBD2,NA,TRBJ2-3,CASSSTFGLAGETDTQYF,TGTGCCAGCAGTTCAACATTCGGACTAGCGGGGGAAACAGATACGCAGTATTTT
TRBV5-1,NA,NA,TRBJ1-6,CASSSFPGPNSPLHF,TGCGCCAGCAGCAGCTTCCCGGGGCCGAATTCACCCCTCCACTTT
TRBV7-9,TRBD2,NA,TRBJ2-5,CASSFVAGGGETQYF,TGTGCCAGCAGCTTCGTAGCGGGGGGTGGTGAGACCCAGTACTTC
TRBV11-2,NA,NA,TRBJ1-2,CASSSYKRPYGYTF,TGTGCCAGCAGCTCTTATAAGCGCCCCTATGGCTACACCTTC
TRBV30,NA,once,TRBJ1-5,CAWSGGATVGNQPQHF,TGTGCCTGGAGTGGGGGGGCGACGGTCGGCAATCAGCCCCAGCATTTT
TRBV15,NA,NA,TRBJ2-3,CATSRQRPGDTQYF,TGTGCCACCAGCAGGCAGAGACCGGGGGATACGCAGTATTTT
TRBV4-1,NA,NA,TRBJ2-6,CASSLRQEISSGANVLTF,TGCGCCAGCAGCCTGAGACAGGAGATAAGCTCTGGGGCCAACGTCCTGACTTTC
TRBV21-1,NA,NA,TRBJ2-2,CASSRGGSPSSGELFF,TGTGCCAGCAGCCGCGGAGGGTCGCCCTCGTCCGGGGAGCTGTTTTTT